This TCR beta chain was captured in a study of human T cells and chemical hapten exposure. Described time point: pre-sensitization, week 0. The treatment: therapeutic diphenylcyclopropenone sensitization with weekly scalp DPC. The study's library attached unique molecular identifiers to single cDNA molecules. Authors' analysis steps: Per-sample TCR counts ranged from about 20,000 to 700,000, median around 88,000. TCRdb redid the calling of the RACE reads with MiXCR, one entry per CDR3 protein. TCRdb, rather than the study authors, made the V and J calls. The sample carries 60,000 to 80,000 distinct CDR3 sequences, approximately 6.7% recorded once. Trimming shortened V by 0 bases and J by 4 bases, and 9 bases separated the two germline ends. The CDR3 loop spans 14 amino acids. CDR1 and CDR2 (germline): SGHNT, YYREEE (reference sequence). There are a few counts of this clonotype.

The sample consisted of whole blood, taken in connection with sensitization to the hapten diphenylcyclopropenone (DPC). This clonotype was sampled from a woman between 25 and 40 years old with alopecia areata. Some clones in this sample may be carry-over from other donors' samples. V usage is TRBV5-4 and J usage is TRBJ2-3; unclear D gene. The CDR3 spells CASSLDLGSDTQYF. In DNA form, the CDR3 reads TGTGCCAGCAGCTTGGATCTAGGCTCAGATACGCAGTATTTT.